Below are 11 T cell receptor beta chains sequenced from a single sample in a study of human T cells and chemical hapten exposure. Time point indicated: patch test 2, 6 weeks after DPC sensitization. The treatment was: therapeutic diphenylcyclopropenone sensitization with weekly scalp DPC. A single record per CDR3 protein comes from TCRdb applying MiXCR to the RACE reads. The sample records about 110,000 distinct CDR3 sequences, 9.2% being singletons. The source was whole blood, collected in connection with sensitization to the hapten diphenylcyclopropenone (DPC). The receptors derive from a woman aged 40 to 50 with alopecia areata. Some clones in this sample may be carry-over from other donors' samples.

This clonotype was found many times. The rearrangement uses TRBV28 and TRBJ2-7; D tentatively fits TRBD1 or TRBD2 (5 bases each). CDR3 length equals 15 residues. In germline, CDR1 is MDHEN, CDR2 SYDVKM. V lost 1 base and J lost 0, with 10 bases in between. The CDR3 here is CASSLSGTSSYEQYF. The CDR3 DNA reads TGTGCCAGCAGTTTATCGGGGACGAGCTCCTACGAGCAGTACTTC.

This clonotype came up many times. The rearrangement joins TRBV25-1 to TRBJ2-3; perhaps TRBD2 as D (5 bases). Germline V lookup: CDR1 MGHDK, CDR2 SYGVNS. The CDR3 covers 18 residues. The V gene lost 1 base and the J gene lost 0 bases, with 17 bases spanning the gap. The CDR3 here is CASSESSRRPPSTDTQYF. The CDR3 bases are TGTGCCAGCAGTGAATCTAGCCGAAGACCACCAAGCACAGATACGCAGTATTTT.

This clonotype showed up many times. The genes are TRBV28 and TRBJ2-7, with 12 positions matching TRBD1. V lost 4 bases, J lost 5 bases, and 6 bases stayed unmatched. Germline V gene data show CDR1 as MDHEN and CDR2 as SYDVKM. CDR3 length equals 15 residues. CDR3 residues: CASSSPGTGGHEQYF. CDR3 sequence (DNA): TGTGCCAGCAGTTCCCCCGGGACAGGGGGCCACGAGCAGTACTTC.

This clonotype showed up many times. The chain employs TRBV5-1 and TRBJ2-1; possibly TRBD1 for D (5 bases). V lost 2 bases and J 8 bases, leaving 14 bases between the germline ends. This CDR3 comprises 14 residues. CDR1 is SGHRS, CDR2 YFSETQ, per germline. CDR3 bases: TGCGCCAGCAGCTTAGGACGAGAAGGGGATGAGCAGTTCTTC. It encodes CASSLGREGDEQFF.

This clonotype appeared a few times. The chain uses TRBV20-1 and TRBJ2-7, with TRBD1 matching 11 bases. Germline lookup yields CDR1 DFQATT and CDR2 SNEGSKA (reference sequence). CDR3 length: 15 amino acids. The V segment lost 0 bases and the J segment 4 bases; nucleotides outside the gene matches: 5. In DNA form, the CDR3 reads TGCAGTGCTAGAGATAGGGGACAGGGGGGATACGAGCAGTACTTC. Amino acid sequence: CSARDRGQGGYEQYF.

The chain is built from TRBV7-9 and TRBJ2-1, with D possibly called TRBD1 or TRBD2 (6 bases each). V dropped 5 bases and J dropped 7 bases, with 24 bases sitting between them. Germline V gene sequence: CDR1 SEHNR, CDR2 FQNEAQ (reference sequence). The CDR3 is 17 residues long. The CDR3 is CASSLLGGSRTINEQFF. The CDR3 DNA reads TGTGCCAGCAGCCTATTAGGGGGGAGTCGAACGATTAATGAGCAGTTCTTC.

The sample holds a few counts of this clonotype. The rearrangement joins TRBV24-1 to TRBJ2-1; D is possibly TRBD1 (6 bases). V was trimmed by 3 bases and J by 4 bases, leaving 21 bases between them. The CDR3 totals 18 residues. The germline V gene encodes CDR1 KGHDR and CDR2 SFDVKD. This CDR3 is CATSDTPQGRGIYNEQFF. The CDR3 DNA reads TGTGCCACCAGTGATACCCCACAGGGACGGGGCATATACAATGAGCAGTTCTTC.

The chain employs TRBV12-3 or TRBV12-4 and TRBJ1-6; D is ambiguous. Trimming stripped 5 bases from V and 6 bases from J, with 14 bases between. This CDR3 contains 15 residues. This chain's CDR3 is CASSKDGRSNSPLHF. For the CDR3, the DNA is TGTGCCAGCAGTAAAGATGGAAGGAGTAATTCACCCCTCCACTTT.

This clonotype came up a few times. V and J are TRBV20-1 and TRBJ2-7; 8 nucleotides agree with TRBD2. The CDR3 contains 15 residues. Losses at the gene ends were 1 base for V and 3 bases for J; bases not matched to a gene: 8. Germline V gives CDR1 DFQATT, CDR2 SNEGSKA (reference sequence). CDR3 protein: CSARAGSGGFYEQYF. CDR3 DNA sequence: TGCAGTGCTAGAGCAGGGAGCGGGGGATTCTACGAGCAGTACTTC.

The chain carries TRBV6-2 or TRBV6-3 and TRBJ1-6; D is uncertain. This CDR3 is 14 amino acids long. With 10 bases removed from V and 0 bases from J, the gap between germline ends came to 10 bases. The germline V gene encodes CDR1 MNHEY and CDR2 SVGEGT. For the CDR3, the DNA is TGTGCCACCAGGAGGAGCTCCTATAATTCACCCCTCCACTTT. Its translation: CATRRSSYNSPLHF.

A few counts support this clonotype. J is TRBJ1-2 and V is TRBV2, with a possible D match to TRBD1 (5 bases). V lost 6 bases to trimming and J lost 4 bases, with 15 bases between them. Germline CDR1 is SNHLY and CDR2 is FYNNEI. This CDR3 region has 14 residues. The CDR3 protein is CASSLDGGIYGYTF. CDR3 sequence (DNA): TGTGCCAGCAGCTTGGACGGGGGGATCTATGGCTACACCTTC.